The subject of this entry is one T cell receptor beta chain. Its antigen remains unidentified. The sample originates from a study of T cells expressing NK-cell markers. About the study: From sorted CD3+CD56+NKG2C+, CD3+CD56+NKG2C- and CD3+CD56-NKG2C+ T cells came the TCR beta repertoires. Seven HCMV-seropositive donors and one seronegative donor made up the eight sequenced donors.

General study results and limits: Each of over 5 donors carried dominant NKG2C+ clonotypes accounting for roughly 1.0-7.0% of CD8+ T cells.

TCRdb re-called the 5' RACE reads and catalogs CDR3 proteins one per entry, DNA excluded. Here the sample table reports approximately 380,000 distinct CDR3 sequences. The CDR3 length is 15 residues. CDR1 and CDR2 from the germline V gene are SGHVS and FQNEAQ. This receptor was taken from a man between 18 and 69 years old in good health. Sequences were obtained from blood T cells: a sorted CD56 or NKG2C T cell subset, CD4+ or CD8+ T cells, or bulk PBMC T cells (not recorded which). V gene TRBV7-8 combines with J gene TRBJ1-5; without DNA, the TCRdb call of TRBD1 cannot be checked. The CDR3 loop is CASSSDRGLLQPQHF. Complete variable domain (other parts from reference TRBV7-8 and TRBJ1-5): GAGVSQSPRYKVAKRGQDVALRCDPISGHVSLFWYQQALGQGPEFLTYFQNEAQLDKSGLPSDRFFAERPEGSVSTLKIQRTQQEDSAVYLCASSSDRGLLQPQHFGDGTRLSIL.